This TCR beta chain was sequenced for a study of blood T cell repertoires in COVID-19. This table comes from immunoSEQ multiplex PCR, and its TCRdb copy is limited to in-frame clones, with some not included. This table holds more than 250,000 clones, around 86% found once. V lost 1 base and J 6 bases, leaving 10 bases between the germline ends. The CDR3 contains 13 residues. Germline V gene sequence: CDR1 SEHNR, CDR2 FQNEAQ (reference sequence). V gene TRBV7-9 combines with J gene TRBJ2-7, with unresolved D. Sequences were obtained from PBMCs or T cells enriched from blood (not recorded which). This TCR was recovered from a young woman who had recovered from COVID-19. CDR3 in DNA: TGTGCCAGCAGCTTAGAGGCCAGAGGCGAGCAGTACTTC. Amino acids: CASSLEARGEQYF.